One sample yielded the 27 T cell receptor beta chains listed below, sequenced in a study of control samples from healthy donors and cancer patients. Measured with immunoSEQ multiplex PCR; TCRdb has only the in-frame clones, and not every one. The table has approximately 170,000 clones, around 95% seen once. Sample: blood. These receptors were taken from a woman in her fifties or sixties in good health.

This sequence joins TRBV18 and TRBJ1-1; D gene uncertain. V lost 2 bases and J lost 1, with 5 bases in between. Germline lookup yields CDR1 KGHSH and CDR2 LQKENI. The CDR3 is 13 amino acids. The CDR3 DNA reads as TGTGCCAGCTCACCAAACGAGAACACTGAAGCTTTCTTT. This codes for CASSPNENTEAFF.

With respect to this clone: One junction end disagrees with the germline gene, perhaps due to a read error. The rearrangement links TRBV6-5 to TRBJ2-1; no reliable D call. Germline lookup yields CDR1 MNHEY and CDR2 SVGAGI. The CDR3 loop spans 11 amino acids. CDR3 loop: CVSERNNEQFF. The CDR3, as DNA: TGCGTATCAGAAAGGAACAATGAGCAGTTCTTC.

This chain uses TRBV5-5 with TRBJ2-7; 10 nucleotides match TRBD2. The CDR3 runs 19 residues. Germline-derived CDR1 and CDR2 are SGHKS and YYEKEE (reference sequence). Germline trimming cut 0 bases from V and 2 bases from J; bases unmatched to any gene: 14. Written as DNA, the CDR3 is TGTGCCAGCAGCTTGGCGCTAGCGGGGGCCGTGGGGGCGACCTACGAGCAGTACTTC. Its protein is CASSLALAGAVGATYEQYF.

DNA of the CDR3: TGTGCCACCAGTGATTTATTGGACTCTGGAAACACCATATATTTT. Translating gives CATSDLLDSGNTIYF. The chain links TRBV24-1 to TRBJ1-3, with unresolved D. The V end was cut by 1 base, the J end by 0 bases, with 6 bases between. CDR1 and CDR2 (germline): KGHDR, SFDVKD. This CDR3 has 15 amino acids.

V is TRBV30 and J is TRBJ1-4; 9 positions match TRBD1. This CDR3 spans 14 amino acids. The V gene end was trimmed by 2 bases and the J gene end by 6 bases; junction bases not matched to a gene: 4. Germline CDR1 is GTSNPN and CDR2 is SVGIG (reference sequence). The CDR3, as DNA: TGTGCCTGGAGTCTCCGGGACAGGGATGAAAAACTGTTTTTT. Translated: CAWSLRDRDEKLFF.

The chain has TRBV5-4 and TRBJ2-2; D is unclear. CDR3 length: 12 amino acids. From germline, CDR1 is SGHNT and CDR2 YYREEE (reference sequence). V was clipped by 0 bases and J by 8 bases, with 5 bases between them. CDR3 protein: CASSLVKGELFF. Written as DNA, the CDR3 is TGTGCCAGCAGCTTGGTCAAGGGGGAGCTGTTTTTT.

The chain recombines TRBV18 with TRBJ1-2; D is uncertain. CDR3 length: 15 residues. Germline CDR1 and CDR2: KGHSH and LQKENI. V lost 3 bases and J lost 4, with 15 bases in between. CDR3 nucleotides: TGTGCCAGCTCACCGACCCCGGACTCAATCTATGGCTACACCTTC. This encodes CASSPTPDSIYGYTF.

The J gene is TRBJ1-4, the V gene TRBV29-1; TRBD1 matches at 8 bases. The CDR3 is 12 amino acids. The germline V gene has CDR1 SQVTM and CDR2 ANQGSEA. The J segment lost 8 bases and the V segment lost 7 bases, leaving 6 bases of the junction unmatched. The chain's CDR3 is CSAGQGGEKLFF. CDR3 nucleotides: TGCAGCGCAGGACAGGGCGGGGAAAAACTGTTTTTT. Variable domain in full (rest from reference TRBV29-1 and TRBJ1-4): SAVISQKPSRDICQRGTSLTIQCQVDSQVTMMFWYRQQPGQSLTLIATANQGSEATYESGFVIDKFPISRPNLTFSTLTVSNMSPEDSSIYLCSAGQGGEKLFFGSGTQLSVL.

The chain links TRBV12-3 or TRBV12-4 to TRBJ2-7, with D possibly TRBD2 on 5 matching bases. This CDR3 is 13 amino acids long. Trimming took 4 bases from V and 6 from J, leaving 13 bases between them. CDR3 residues: CASSSTIKGEQYF. DNA of the CDR3: TGTGCCAGCAGTTCGACTATTAAAGGCGAGCAGTACTTC.

This sequence joins TRBV19 and TRBJ2-5, with 10 nucleotides matching TRBD2. CDR3 size: 17 residues. CDR1 and CDR2 from the germline V gene are LNHDA and SQIVND (reference sequence). With 1 base clipped from V and 5 bases from J, the junction kept 10 bases outside the gene matches. The DNA of the CDR3 is TGTGCCAGTAGTATAGGGGTCGAGCGGGGGGGCCGGGAGACCCAGTACTTC. It specifies CASSIGVERGGRETQYF.

The rearrangement joins TRBV5-5 to TRBJ1-1; possible D gene TRBD1, 5 bases. Deletions cut 3 bases from V and 4 bases from J, with 13 bases between. The CDR3 is 14 amino acids. The germline gives CDR1 SGHKS, CDR2 YYEKEE (reference sequence). CDR3 residues: CASSYSGWGTEAFF. CDR3 in DNA: TGTGCCAGCAGCTACTCAGGGTGGGGCACTGAAGCTTTCTTT.

V gene TRBV9 combines with J gene TRBJ1-1, with unresolved D. Looked up from germline, CDR1 is SGDLS and CDR2 is YYNGEE. V was pared by 4 bases and J by 1 base, with 8 bases between. The CDR3 is made up of 13 amino acids. This chain's CDR3 is CASSPSGNTEAFF. The CDR3 DNA reads TGTGCCAGCAGCCCCTCGGGGAACACTGAAGCTTTCTTT.

The V gene is TRBV13, the J gene TRBJ2-5; 9 bases are a match to TRBD2. V was clipped by 5 bases and J by 5 bases; unmatched bases: 3. Per germline, CDR1 PRHDT and CDR2 FYEKMQ (reference sequence). This CDR3 has 13 amino acids. The CDR3 protein is CASSRGGGETQYF. The DNA for the CDR3 is TGTGCCAGCAGCCGCGGGGGGGGTGAGACCCAGTACTTC.

This sequence joins TRBV9 and TRBJ2-5, with D perhaps TRBD2 (5 bases). Per the germline V gene, CDR1 is SGDLS and CDR2 is YYNGEE. This CDR3 comprises 14 residues. Between the trimmed V and J ends, which lost 0 bases and 7 bases, there was a span of 13 bases. The CDR3 DNA reads as TGTGCCAGCAGCGTAGATGAGAGGGTGGGGACCCAGTACTTC. Its protein product is CASSVDERVGTQYF.

As regards this clone: Other DNA sequences from this sample encode an identical CDR3 as well. The rearrangement joins TRBV5-1 to TRBJ2-5; TRBD2 matches 8 bases. V was pared by 0 bases and J by 2 bases, with 6 bases of the junction left unmatched. The CDR3 spans 16 residues. Germline assignment: CDR1 SGHRS and CDR2 YFSETQ. The CDR3, as DNA: TGCGCCAGCAGCTTGGTAGGAGCGGGGGCTCAAGAGACCCAGTACTTC. It specifies CASSLVGAGAQETQYF.

The V gene is TRBV7-2, the J gene TRBJ1-2; D possibly corresponds to TRBD1 (5 bases). Germline assignment: CDR1 SGHTA and CDR2 FQGNSA. The CDR3 is made up of 15 amino acids. V lost 2 bases and J 4 bases, leaving 14 bases between the germline ends. The DNA of the CDR3 is TGTGCCAGCAGCTTAAACGTCGGGGGGAGCTATGGCTACACCTTC. Residues: CASSLNVGGSYGYTF.

The chain couples TRBV6-5 to TRBJ1-1; 8 bases line up with TRBD1. The junction had 4 bases not matched to a gene; V was cut back by 6 bases and J by 4 bases. The length of the CDR3 is 13 residues. From germline, CDR1 is MNHEY and CDR2 SVGAGI. CDR3 sequence (DNA): TGTGCCAGCAGCAGGGGGCTCGGCACTGAAGCTTTCTTT. Translated, it gives CASSRGLGTEAFF.

This rearrangement joins TRBV11-3 to TRBJ1-2, with D possibly being TRBD1 (6 bases). V shed 0 bases and J shed 5 bases, with 19 bases lying between them. This CDR3 spans 17 amino acids. CDR1 is SGHNT and CDR2 is YENEEA in the germline V gene. The DNA for the CDR3 is TGTGCCAGCAGCTTAGAAAACCGGGACATGACACTATATGGCTACACCTTC. Translation gives CASSLENRDMTLYGYTF.

In this sample, this clone turned up once. This chain links TRBV18 with TRBJ1-4, with D maybe TRBD1 (5 bases). This CDR3 comprises 17 residues. From germline, CDR1 is KGHSH and CDR2 LQKENI. Deletions cut 0 bases from V and 1 base from J, with 12 bases between. The CDR3, as DNA: TGTGCCAGCTCACCACCGGCGAGGGGTGGAACTAATGAAAAACTGTTTTTT. Translating gives CASSPPARGGTNEKLFF. Full variable domain (rest looked up from reference TRBV18 and TRBJ1-4): NAGVMQNPRHLVRRRGQEARLRCSPMKGHSHVYWYRQLPEEGLKFMVYLQKENIIDESGMPKERFSAEFPKEGPSILRIQQVVRGDSAAYFCASSPPARGGTNEKLFFGSGTQLSVL.

The V call is TRBV19, the J call TRBJ2-3; TRBD1 might be the D (6 bases). V was cut by 5 bases and J by 5 bases, with 23 bases left in between. This CDR3 has 17 amino acids. Looked up from germline, CDR1 is LNHDA and CDR2 is SQIVND (reference sequence). The CDR3 region is CASSPLWAGELGDTQYF. The CDR3 DNA reads as TGTGCCAGTAGTCCGCTATGGGCAGGGGAATTAGGAGATACGCAGTATTTT.

The chain recombines TRBV28 with TRBJ1-2, with D perhaps matching TRBD1 (6 bases). The CDR3 runs to 14 residues. CDR1 is MDHEN and CDR2 is SYDVKM in the germline V gene. Trimming pared 0 bases from V and 8 bases from J, leaving 13 bases between. This CDR3 reads CASSLWSTGWGYTF. The DNA of the CDR3 is TGTGCCAGCAGTTTATGGTCGACAGGTTGGGGCTACACCTTC.

The J gene is TRBJ2-3, the V gene TRBV19; 11 bases are shared with TRBD2. V was clipped by 5 bases and J by 5 bases; unmatched bases: 12. Germline CDR1 reads LNHDA; CDR2 reads SQIVND (reference sequence). This CDR3 is built from 17 residues. This CDR3 reads CASSPWTLAGAQDTQYF. The CDR3, as DNA: TGTGCCAGTAGTCCCTGGACACTAGCGGGGGCCCAAGATACGCAGTATTTT.

This clone was recorded a few times. The genes are TRBV5-1 and TRBJ2-7; D possibly uses TRBD1 or TRBD2 (6 bases each). CDR1 SGHRS and CDR2 YFSETQ come from the germline V gene. This CDR3 has 13 residues. The germline V and J ends were trimmed by 5 bases and 6 bases, with 15 bases remaining between them. The CDR3 DNA follows: TGCGCCAGCAGGGTGGAGGGGGTCTCCGAGCAGTACTTC. This gives the protein CASRVEGVSEQYF.

V and J are TRBV7-9 and TRBJ1-3; D call uncertain. The CDR3 contains 14 residues. Trimming pared 4 bases from V and 0 bases from J, leaving 7 bases between. Germline CDR1 reads SEHNR; CDR2 reads FQNEAQ (reference sequence). CDR3 nucleotides: TGTGCCAGCAGCTCACAGCGCTCTGGAAACACCATATATTTT. This codes for CASSSQRSGNTIYF. The full variable domain, with the rest looked up from reference TRBV7-9 and TRBJ1-3, is DTGVSQNPRHKITKRGQNVTFRCDPISEHNRLYWYRQTLGQGPEFLTYFQNEAQLEKSRLLSDRFSAERPKGSFSTLEIQRTEQGDSAMYLCASSSQRSGNTIYFGEGSWLTVV.

The chain has TRBV19 and TRBJ2-3; 11 bases fit TRBD2. CDR1 and CDR2 from the germline V gene are LNHDA and SQIVND (reference sequence). The V segment lost 5 bases and the J segment 3 bases; nucleotides outside the gene matches: 7. CDR3 size: 16 residues. Here the CDR3 reads CASSPLAGGGTDTQYF. CDR3 coding DNA: TGTGCCAGTAGTCCCCTAGCGGGGGGCGGGACAGATACGCAGTATTTT.

CDR3 DNA: TGCGCCAGCACCCTGGGGTTCCTTTGGAGATCAGATACGCAGTATTTT. It codes for CASTLGFLWRSDTQYF. V is TRBV5-1 and J is TRBJ2-3; D gene uncertain. Between the trimmed V and J ends, which lost 6 bases and 4 bases, there was a span of 21 bases. The CDR3 is made up of 16 amino acids. Looked up from germline, CDR1 is SGHRS and CDR2 is YFSETQ.

The DNA for the CDR3 is TGCGCCAGCAGTGAGAGTAGTTTGAGCACAGATACGCAGTATTTT. This translates into CASSESSLSTDTQYF. This chain links TRBV10-1 with TRBJ2-3, with D unclear. The CDR3 covers 15 residues. Germline V gives CDR1 WNHNN, CDR2 SYGVQD (reference sequence). The V end lost 2 bases, the J end lost 0 bases, and 9 bases lay between the germline ends.